This T cell receptor (beta chain) was recovered during a study of cytomegalovirus exposure and HLA in healthy donors. Study summary: The same platform was used for the 90 to 150 validation repertoires as for the 666 first-cohort repertoires, as reported in a later analysis. Regarding the study as a whole: There were a few CMV-associated chains whose specificity for CMV antigens was confirmed in vitro. A list of roughly 180 TCR beta chains associated with cytomegalovirus was given.

This CDR3 region has 15 residues. With V trimmed by 4 bases and J by 2 bases, 5 bases remained unmatched. CDR1 is MDHEN, CDR2 SYDVKM, per germline. Some clones are missing from TCRdb's copy, which holds only in-frame ones; the method was immunoSEQ multiplex PCR. The data hold under 140,000 clones, with around 90% observed a single time. Concerning this clone itself: The antigen is not known.

The chain uses TRBV28 and TRBJ2-3; 8 nucleotides agree with TRBD1. The receptor's source is a woman younger than 30 in good health and CMV-seronegative. Sequenced input: PBMCs. In nucleotides, the CDR3 is TGTGCCAGCAGTTATGGACAGGGTTACACAGATACGCAGTATTTT. Encoded protein: CASSYGQGYTDTQYF.